The 26 T cell receptor beta chains given below trace back to one sample, sequenced in a study of cytomegalovirus exposure and HLA in healthy donors (dated by TCRdb to the late 2010s). The library was obtained by the immunoSEQ multiplex PCR assay. For the multiplex PCR, a mixture combining 60 forward primers for TCR Vbeta segments and 13 reverse primers for TCR Jbeta segments was used. Here the immuneACCESS table is served through TCRdb, limited to in-frame sequences with V and J called. Missing clones are a known gap in these copies; in checked studies unresolved V genes cover under half, and the rest lacks a known reason. The sample table lists 75,000 to 90,000 clones, roughly 77% of them with a count of one. The ten largest account for roughly 4.2% of the sample. The specimen was PBMCs. These receptors all come from a man between 60 and 75 years old in good health and CMV-seronegative.

The gene calls are TRBV5-6 and TRBJ2-5, with 10 bases matching TRBD2. After removal of 4 bases from V and 1 base from J, the junction contained 4 bases not matched to a gene. This CDR3 is 15 amino acids long. The V gene's germline CDR1 is SGHDT and CDR2 YYEEEE. The CDR3 DNA is TGTGCCAGCAGCCTAGCGGGGGCCTTCCAAGAGACCCAGTACTTC. Encoded protein: CASSLAGAFQETQYF.

This chain links TRBV6-1 with TRBJ2-4, with D unresolved. Germline values: CDR1 MNHNS, CDR2 SASEGT. The CDR3 runs 15 residues. V lost 5 bases, J lost 7 bases, and 18 bases lay in between. CDR3 coding DNA: TGTGCCAGCAGTCCCAACCAGAATCCGATGAACATTCAGTACTTC. This translates into CASSPNQNPMNIQYF.

The rearrangement joins TRBV19 to TRBJ1-1; no clear D gene. The CDR3 has 15 amino acids. V shed 2 bases and J shed 4 bases, with 14 bases lying between them. Per germline, CDR1 LNHDA and CDR2 SQIVND (reference sequence). The CDR3 region is CASSIIINTATEAFF. The CDR3, as DNA: TGTGCCAGTAGTATAATCATCAACACCGCCACTGAAGCTTTCTTT.

The rearrangement links TRBV6-5 to TRBJ2-1; D perhaps matches TRBD2 (5 bases). The CDR3 is 16 amino acids. Trimming removed 0 bases from V and 4 bases from J, with 13 bases in between. Germline loops: CDR1 MNHEY, CDR2 SVGAGI. CDR3 sequence: CASSYSLEGGYNEQFF. The DNA for the CDR3 is TGTGCCAGCAGTTACTCCCTTGAGGGCGGGTACAATGAGCAGTTCTTC.

This chain connects TRBV6-5 to TRBJ1-6; possibly TRBD1 for D (5 bases). The germline V gene has CDR1 MNHEY and CDR2 SVGAGI. V was shortened by 2 bases and J by 9 bases, with 14 bases between the two germline ends. The CDR3 runs to 15 residues. CDR3 sequence reads: CASSYGDFGGSPLHF. In DNA form, the CDR3 reads TGTGCCAGCAGTTACGGGGACTTCGGCGGTTCACCCCTCCACTTT.

This chain connects TRBV5-5 to TRBJ1-2; 8 bases are a match to TRBD1. The CDR3 contains 14 residues. Germline V lookup: CDR1 SGHKS, CDR2 YYEKEE (reference sequence). V lost 2 bases to trimming and J lost 5 bases; unmatched junction nucleotides: 5. CDR3 nucleotide sequence: TGTGCCAGCAGCTTTGGGACAGGATCGTATGGCTACACCTTC. Protein sequence: CASSFGTGSYGYTF.

The chain has TRBV4-2 and TRBJ2-5; 12 bases agree with TRBD2. The J call may not be correct, given that the DNA end is closer to TRBJ2-7. Germline CDR1 LGHNA, CDR2 YNFKEQ. This CDR3 contains 16 residues. CDR3 bases: TGTGCCAGCAGCCAAGGGACTAGCGGGGCTTCCTACGAGCAGTACTTC. Translation gives CASSQGTSGASYEQYF.

The chain couples TRBV14 to TRBJ1-6; D is perhaps TRBD1 (5 bases). The ends were cut back, 3 bases at V and 11 bases at J, with 23 bases in the middle. Germline-derived CDR1 and CDR2 are SGHDN and FVKESK. This CDR3 spans 17 amino acids. The CDR3 region is CASSQPPSDGAEAPLHF. The CDR3 DNA follows: TGTGCCAGCAGCCAGCCTCCATCGGATGGGGCTGAAGCACCCCTCCACTTT.

The genes are TRBV5-4 and TRBJ1-4; weak D call: TRBD1 (6 bases). With 1 base removed from V and 4 bases from J, the gap between germline ends came to 11 bases. The CDR3 totals 15 residues. Germline CDR1 reads SGHNT; CDR2 reads YYREEE (reference sequence). The CDR3 sequence: CASSLKGGNNEKLFF. The CDR3 DNA reads as TGTGCCAGCAGCTTGAAGGGGGGGAATAATGAAAAACTGTTTTTT.

The chain links TRBV18 to TRBJ1-1; 7 bases are shared with TRBD1. Germline loops: CDR1 KGHSH, CDR2 LQKENI. V shed 1 base and J 2 bases; nucleotides not matched to a gene: 4. This CDR3 is 15 amino acids long. This chain's CDR3 is CASSPLIGGNTEAFF. CDR3 nucleotide sequence: TGTGCCAGCTCACCACTTATAGGGGGCAACACTGAAGCTTTCTTT.

Notes on this clone: This sample includes further DNA sequences coding for the same CDR3. This chain uses TRBV21-1 with TRBJ1-1; the D segment call TRBD1 is taken from the table without a DNA check. TRBV21-1 is classified as a pseudogene. The CDR3 contains 17 residues. This CDR3 reads CASSPTPSCRGGTEAFF. The DNA for the CDR3 is TGTGCCAGCAGCCCCACCCCTTCGTGCAGGGGCGGCACTGAAGCTTTCTTT.

This chain links TRBV28 with TRBJ1-2, with TRBD1 matching 9 bases. With V trimmed by 8 bases and J by 6 bases, 4 bases remained unmatched. Germline CDR1 and CDR2: MDHEN and SYDVKM. This CDR3 comprises 12 residues. CDR3 loop: CASSTGGDGYTF. CDR3 DNA: TGTGCCAGCTCGACAGGGGGAGATGGCTACACCTTC.

This chain uses TRBV29-1 with TRBJ2-3; D not resolved. V lost 5 bases and J lost 2, with 14 bases in between. The CDR3 is 14 residues long. Germline V CDR1 and CDR2: SQVTM, ANQGSEA. In DNA form, the CDR3 reads TGCAGCGTTCTTACCCAGGAAATCACAGATACGCAGTATTTT. It is translated as CSVLTQEITDTQYF.

This chain joins TRBV4-1 and TRBJ1-5; 10 bases align to TRBD1. The CDR3 extends over 15 amino acids. V trimming: 4 bases; J trimming: 4 bases; junction bases outside the gene matches: 4. The germline gives CDR1 MGHRA, CDR2 YSYEKL. The CDR3 sequence is CASSREDRGNQPQHF. The CDR3 nucleotides read TGCGCCAGCAGCCGGGAGGACAGGGGGAATCAGCCCCAGCATTTT.

The chain couples TRBV14 to TRBJ2-3; TRBD1 agrees at 10 bases. Germline V gene data show CDR1 as SGHDN and CDR2 as FVKESK. CDR3 length: 15 amino acids. V lost 4 bases, J lost 7 bases, and 8 bases stayed unmatched. The CDR3 nucleotides read TGTGCCAGCAGCCGAACGGGACAGGGGTCCCATACGCAGTATTTT. Amino acid sequence: CASSRTGQGSHTQYF.

The chain recombines TRBV29-1 with TRBJ2-5; 7 bases fit TRBD2. The CDR3 totals 12 residues. CDR1 is SQVTM and CDR2 is ANQGSEA in the germline V gene. The ends lost 6 bases at V and 4 bases at J; junction bases unmatched: 5. The CDR3 DNA sequence: TGCAGCGTCCCGGGCGGGGGAGAGACCCAGTACTTC. It translates to CSVPGGGETQYF.

The rearrangement links TRBV5-1 to TRBJ2-1; 9 nucleotides line up with TRBD2. After removal of 0 bases from V and 5 bases from J, the junction contained 6 bases not matched to a gene. The germline gives CDR1 SGHRS, CDR2 YFSETQ. The CDR3 has 16 amino acids. DNA for the CDR3: TGCGCCAGCAGCTTGGTTTCCAGCGGGGGGCACAATGAGCAGTTCTTC. Residues: CASSLVSSGGHNEQFF.

The chain couples TRBV6-5 to TRBJ2-1, with D possibly TRBD2 on 5 matching bases. This CDR3 has 15 amino acids. V was clipped by 2 bases and J by 8 bases, with 16 bases between them. Germline values: CDR1 MNHEY, CDR2 SVGAGI. As DNA, the CDR3 is TGTGCCAGCAGTTACAGGGAGATAGGATCGGATGAGCAGTTCTTC. Protein: CASSYREIGSDEQFF.

This chain links TRBV5-4 with TRBJ2-4; TRBD2 matches 7 bases. V dropped 7 bases and J dropped 3; count of bases not matched to a gene: 4. Germline-derived CDR1 and CDR2 are SGHNT and YYREEE (reference sequence). The CDR3 consists of 13 residues. CDR3 in DNA: TGTGCCAGCCCCCGGGGGGACAAAAACATTCAGTACTTC. It encodes CASPRGDKNIQYF.

V gene TRBV29-1 combines with J gene TRBJ2-3, with D possibly matching TRBD1 (6 bases). Trimming removed 2 bases from V and 5 bases from J, with 11 bases in between. The germline V gene encodes CDR1 SQVTM and CDR2 ANQGSEA. The CDR3 is made up of 13 amino acids. The CDR3: CSVETGLGDTQYF. The CDR3 DNA follows: TGCAGCGTTGAAACAGGGTTGGGAGATACGCAGTATTTT.

This sequence joins TRBV7-3 and TRBJ2-5; 9 positions match TRBD1. The CDR3 covers 16 residues. Germline loops: CDR1 SGHTA, CDR2 FQGTGA. The V and J ends lost 5 bases and 4 bases, in that order; junction bases with no gene match: 11. In DNA form, the CDR3 reads TGTGCCAGCAGCCCGCCCCCCACAGGGGGCGTAGAGACCCAGTACTTC. This codes for CASSPPPTGGVETQYF.

The sample holds one count of this clone. This chain uses TRBV7-3 with TRBJ1-1; D perhaps matches TRBD1 (5 bases). The CDR3 is 16 amino acids. The germline V gene encodes CDR1 SGHTA and CDR2 FQGTGA. V was cut by 2 bases and J by 0 bases, with 13 bases left in between. CDR3 DNA: TGTGCCAGCAGCTTAGGTCCCATAGGGGTGAACACTGAAGCTTTCTTT. Its protein product is CASSLGPIGVNTEAFF. The full variable domain, in which reference TRBV7-3 and TRBJ1-1 provide the parts outside the CDR3, is GAGVSQTPSNKVTEKGKYVELRCDPISGHTALYWYRQSLGQGPEFLIYFQGTGAADDSGLPNDRFFAVRPEGSVSTLKIQRTERGDSAVYLCASSLGPIGVNTEAFFGQGTRLTVV.

Details on this clone: At one of its ends the junction is not consistent with the germline gene, which may arise from a read error. The chain carries TRBV7-9 and TRBJ1-2; D ambiguous. There are 11 residues in the CDR3. The germline V gene encodes CDR1 SEHNR and CDR2 FQNEAQ (reference sequence). For the CDR3, the DNA is TGTGCCAGCAGCTTAGACTACGGCTACACCTTC. The encoded protein is CASSLDYGYTF.

This rearrangement joins TRBV11-3 to TRBJ1-4; D remains ambiguous. Germline CDR1 is SGHNT and CDR2 is YENEEA. V dropped 5 bases and J dropped 7 bases, with 11 bases sitting between them. CDR3 length: 13 amino acids. CDR3 loop: CASSAGIGEKLFF. The CDR3 region has the DNA TGTGCCAGCAGCGCGGGGATTGGTGAAAAACTGTTTTTT.

This clone came up a few times. J is TRBJ1-1 and V is TRBV5-1, with D perhaps matching TRBD1 (6 bases). This CDR3 has 18 residues. Trimming removed 1 base from V and 4 bases from J, with 23 bases in between. In germline, CDR1 is SGHRS, CDR2 YFSETQ. As DNA, the CDR3 is TGCGCCAGCAGCTTGAGGACAGCCGAATATTCCATGGGCACTGAAGCTTTCTTT. This encodes CASSLRTAEYSMGTEAFF.

The V call is TRBV30, the J call TRBJ2-7; a possible D gene is TRBD1 (5 bases). The V gene lost 0 bases and the J gene lost 3 bases, with 15 bases spanning the gap. The germline V gene has CDR1 GTSNPN and CDR2 SVGIG (reference sequence). The CDR3 sequence is 15 residues long. As DNA, the CDR3 is TGTGCCTGGAGTGTATGGGCAGGGTGGGACTACGAGCAGTACTTC. Its protein product is CAWSVWAGWDYEQYF.